This T cell receptor beta chain was obtained from a study of blood T cell repertoires in COVID-19. Turning to the study itself: T cells, B-cell-depleted T cells, or PBMCs supplied cDNA or gDNA.

Per the germline V gene, CDR1 is SGHAT and CDR2 is FQNNGV. The CDR3 has 13 residues. Trimming removed 1 base from V and 3 bases from J, with 7 bases in between. Sequencing used immunoSEQ multiplex PCR; TCRdb keeps in-frame clones, though not all of them. The repertoire has some 390,000 clones, around 87% of them found once; the top ten carry approximately 2.5%. The sequence was collected from a woman aged 55-69 years with COVID-19, enrolled during active disease. The chain combines TRBV11-2 with TRBJ2-7; no definite D call. Sequenced: peripheral blood. The CDR3 DNA is TGTGCCAGCAGCTTAGGCTCCGGCTACGAGCAGTACTTC. Translating gives CASSLGSGYEQYF.